The clone carrying this T cell receptor beta chain showed up just a few times. Its antigen remains unidentified. CDR3 size: 14 residues. Germline values: CDR1 LNHDA, CDR2 SQIVND (reference sequence). Trimming cost V 6 bases and J 1 base, with 13 bases left between them. TCRdb's copy holds only in-frame clones and misses some; the assay was immunoSEQ multiplex PCR. Of some 110,000 clones in the sample, 85% to 90% were seen once. The entry originates in a study of radiotherapy plus CTLA-4 blockade in lung cancer. Study in general: Among patients, roughly 18% showed objective responses, and roughly 31% had disease control.

It was focal radiation plus CTLA-4 blockade with ipilimumab that patients with chemo-refractory metastatic non-small-cell lung cancer received. Points from the study as a whole: Interferon-beta and early blood T cell clone dynamics reportedly predicted response best. Some TCR clones had been derived from tumors. These clones expanded in peripheral blood after radiotherapy plus ipilimumab.

The V and J genes are TRBV19 and TRBJ2-7, with D possibly being TRBD2 (5 bases). The clonotype originates from a human donor with non-small cell lung cancer that progressed on radiotherapy plus ipilimumab. The source was peripheral blood, collected from a patient treated with radiotherapy plus ipilimumab. In DNA, the CDR3 is TGTGCCAGTAGGCGAAGCGGTACTTCCTACGAGCAGTACTTC. This sequence encodes CASRRSGTSYEQYF.